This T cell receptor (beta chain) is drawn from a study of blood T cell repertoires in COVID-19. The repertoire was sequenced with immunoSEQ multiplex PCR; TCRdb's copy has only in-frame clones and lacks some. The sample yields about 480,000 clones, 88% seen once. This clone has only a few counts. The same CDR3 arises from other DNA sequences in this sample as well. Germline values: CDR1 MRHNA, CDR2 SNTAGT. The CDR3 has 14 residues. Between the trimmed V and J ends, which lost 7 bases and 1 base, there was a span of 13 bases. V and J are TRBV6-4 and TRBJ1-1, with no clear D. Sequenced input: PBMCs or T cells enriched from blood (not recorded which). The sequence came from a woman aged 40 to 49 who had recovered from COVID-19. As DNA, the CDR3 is TGTGCCAGCACCCCCTCACCGGGGAACACTGAAGCTTTCTTT. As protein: CASTPSPGNTEAFF.